A selection of T cell receptor beta chains follows, all from one sample in a study of blood T cell repertoires in COVID-19. The repertoire was sequenced with immunoSEQ multiplex PCR; TCRdb's copy has only in-frame clones and lacks some. The profile shows some 320,000 clones, less than 85% of them singletons. Input material: PBMCs or T cells enriched from blood (not recorded which). These receptors came from a woman between 25 and 40 years old who had been exposed to COVID-19. Each CDR3 is given with its conserved first and last residue. Size values are once, few and many counts, or a class for expanded clones, and some rows have none.

J,V,size,length,CDR3
TRBJ1-5,TRBV28,NA,18,CASSPGQGAVGGNQPQHF
TRBJ2-3,TRBV4-2,few,15,CASSQDLAGADTQYF
TRBJ2-1,TRBV19,NA,13,CASSTLLDNEQFF
TRBJ2-7,TRBV6-1,NA,14,CASSERGSSYEQYF
TRBJ2-5,TRBV29-1,NA,12,CSLTGGMETQYF
TRBJ1-5,TRBV12-5,NA,16,CASGLVNQGTNQPQHF
TRBJ1-1,TRBV19,few,13,CASSTTANTEAFF
TRBJ1-5,TRBV5-6,NA,15,CASSLRGREGQPQHF
TRBJ1-2,TRBV20-1,NA,12,CSASMVSNGYTF
TRBJ1-6,TRBV6-5,few,15,CASSYSARGNSPLHF
TRBJ2-3,TRBV30,few,14,CAWSPSTSGYTQYF
TRBJ1-2,TRBV2,NA,14,CASTSRDRAYGYTF
TRBJ1-5,TRBV4-3,NA,15,CASSQSGQFNQPQHF
TRBJ1-5,TRBV6-5,once,15,CASRDWGGTNQPQHF
TRBJ2-5,TRBV12-3/TRBV12-4,NA,13,CASTIAGGVTQYF
TRBJ2-3,TRBV7-2,NA,15,CASSTTTSWTDTQYF
TRBJ1-2,TRBV3-1/TRBV3-2,NA,16,CASSQGGIDANYGYTF
TRBJ1-5,TRBV6-5,NA,13,CASRGASNQPQHF
TRBJ1-1,TRBV12-3/TRBV12-4,NA,11,CASSSGTRAFF
TRBJ2-3,TRBV18,few,15,CASSPEYRTGNTQYF
TRBJ1-6,TRBV30,NA,15,CASSSTGQGNSPLHF
TRBJ1-3,TRBV6-1,NA,13,CASSELQGNTIYF
TRBJ1-2,TRBV28,NA,13,CASSSTYNYGYTF
TRBJ2-7,TRBV5-1,once,15,CASSLSGLAGRAQYF
TRBJ2-7,TRBV28,NA,12,CASSSGEYEQYF
TRBJ2-2,TRBV13,NA,15,CASSGQTGKVGELFF